Each of the 22 T cell receptor beta chains below was sequenced from the same sample in a study of blood T cells in healthy people across ages. A second roughly 6 to 11 cycle PCR used barcoded and J-beta primers. TCRdb ran MiXCR on the 5' RACE reads and lists one entry per CDR3 protein. The sample carries about 1.5 million distinct CDR3 sequences, about 43% recorded once. Material: blood. The receptors shown here come from a woman aged 18-29 years in good health.

Only a few counts were recorded for this clonotype. V usage is TRBV20-1 and J usage is TRBJ2-3; TRBD2 matches 8 bases. Germline values: CDR1 DFQATT, CDR2 SNEGSKA (reference sequence). CDR3 length: 14 amino acids. Trimming removed 2 bases from V and 6 bases from J; junction bases left unmatched: 7. The CDR3 loop reads CSARQRGQGDTQYF. Here the CDR3 DNA reads TGCAGTGCTAGACAGCGGGGGCAGGGGGATACGCAGTATTTT.

The rearrangement joins TRBV20-1 to TRBJ2-1; possible D gene TRBD2, 6 bases. With 1 base removed from V and 5 bases from J, the gap between germline ends came to 15 bases. The CDR3 is 15 residues long. Germline values: CDR1 DFQATT, CDR2 SNEGSKA (reference sequence). Here the CDR3 reads CSARVRGPRDNEQFF. In DNA, the CDR3 is TGCAGTGCTAGAGTGCGGGGCCCCCGGGACAATGAGCAGTTCTTC.

The genes are TRBV7-9 and TRBJ2-1, with TRBD1 identical over 8 bases. CDR1 is SEHNR, CDR2 FQNEAQ, per germline (reference sequence). CDR3 size: 15 residues. J gave up 13 bases and V 5 bases, and 16 bases lay outside the gene matches. CDR3 region: CASSRWAGGVPDQFF. The CDR3 region has the DNA TGTGCCAGCAGCCGCTGGGCAGGGGGCGTTCCCGACCAGTTCTTC.

This clonotype came up a few times. The chain couples TRBV7-9 to TRBJ1-1; 8 bases map to TRBD1. The CDR3 loop spans 14 amino acids. V trimming: 5 bases; J trimming: 3 bases; junction bases outside the gene matches: 5. Germline CDR1 SEHNR, CDR2 FQNEAQ (reference sequence). CDR3 amino acids: CASSQQGEDTEAFF. As DNA, the CDR3 is TGTGCCAGCAGCCAACAGGGGGAGGACACTGAAGCTTTCTTT.

CDR3 in amino acids: CASSHEGLGTPYEQYF. The CDR3 DNA sequence: TGTGCCAGCAGCCACGAAGGACTAGGGACTCCCTACGAGCAGTACTTC. This chain connects TRBV7-2 to TRBJ2-7, with 7 bases lining up with TRBD2. Trimming removed 5 bases from V and 2 bases from J; junction bases left unmatched: 12. This CDR3 comprises 16 residues. The V gene's germline CDR1 is SGHTA and CDR2 FQGNSA.

The sample holds a few counts of this clonotype. The chain joins TRBV12-3 or TRBV12-4 to TRBJ2-5, with 10 bases lining up with TRBD2. V lost 3 bases, J lost 4 bases, and 8 bases stayed unmatched. CDR3 length equals 16 residues. Here the CDR3 reads CASSFASGGPGETQYF. CDR3 bases: TGTGCCAGCAGTTTTGCTAGCGGGGGCCCCGGAGAGACCCAGTACTTC.

V and J are TRBV7-2 and TRBJ2-3; TRBD2 agrees at 10 bases. V was pared by 1 base and J by 0 bases, with 4 bases of the junction left unmatched. CDR1 and CDR2 from the germline V gene are SGHTA and FQGNSA. The length of the CDR3 is 17 residues. The CDR3: CASSLVSGGSSTDTQYF. The CDR3 DNA reads TGTGCCAGCAGCTTAGTTAGCGGGGGGTCTAGCACAGATACGCAGTATTTT.

This clonotype was picked up many times. This sequence joins TRBV12-3 or TRBV12-4 and TRBJ1-5, with D unclear. CDR3 length equals 14 residues. V lost 0 bases to trimming and J lost 1 base, with 4 bases between them. The CDR3 is CASSLADSNQPQHF. CDR3 bases: TGTGCCAGCAGTTTAGCGGACAGCAATCAGCCCCAGCATTTT.

This clonotype was counted only a few times. V and J are TRBV27 and TRBJ2-7; D perhaps matches TRBD1 (5 bases). Germline lookup yields CDR1 MNHEY and CDR2 SMNVEV (reference sequence). V was pared by 2 bases and J by 6 bases, with 14 bases between. The CDR3 sequence is 14 residues long. The CDR3 nucleotides read TGTGCCAGCAGTTTAGAAACAGGCCGCGGCGAGCAGTACTTC. Translating it yields CASSLETGRGEQYF.

This clonotype turned up a few times. This chain connects TRBV14 to TRBJ1-5; no clear D. The germline gives CDR1 SGHDN, CDR2 FVKESK. V was trimmed by 1 base and J by 9 bases, leaving 10 bases between them. The CDR3 has 13 amino acids. DNA for the CDR3: TGTGCCAGCAGCCAAGGGCCGGTTGGGCCCCAGCATTTT. Encoded protein: CASSQGPVGPQHF.

The rearrangement joins TRBV12-3 or TRBV12-4 to TRBJ2-5, with a possible D match to TRBD2 (5 bases). The V end was cut by 6 bases, the J end by 3 bases, with 20 bases between. This CDR3 is built from 16 residues. The chain's CDR3 is CASSRARGTRKETQYF. In DNA form, the CDR3 reads TGTGCCAGCAGCCGCGCCCGGGGTACCCGAAAAGAGACCCAGTACTTC.

The chain joins TRBV7-2 to TRBJ2-3; D not resolved. Trimming removed 3 bases from V and 4 bases from J, with 11 bases in between. The CDR3 loop spans 14 amino acids. Germline CDR1 SGHTA, CDR2 FQGNSA. CDR3 bases: TGTGCCAGCAGCTTTCCGGTTTTCGCAGATACGCAGTATTTT. Protein: CASSFPVFADTQYF.

A few counts support this clonotype. V gene TRBV28 combines with J gene TRBJ2-2, with unresolved D. V lost 6 bases, J lost 4 bases, and 15 bases lay in between. This CDR3 region has 15 residues. Germline loops: CDR1 MDHEN, CDR2 SYDVKM. The CDR3 here is CASRGIGLTTGELFF. Here the CDR3 DNA reads TGTGCCAGCAGGGGAATAGGGTTGACCACCGGGGAGCTGTTTTTT.

The V call is TRBV12-3 or TRBV12-4, the J call TRBJ2-3; 8 bases line up with TRBD2. V lost 7 bases and J lost 7; bases outside the gene matches: 10. The CDR3 covers 14 residues. This chain's CDR3 is CASTLGLALYTQYF. In nucleotides, the CDR3 is TGTGCCAGCACACTAGGACTAGCCTTGTATACGCAGTATTTT.

The rearrangement links TRBV5-6 to TRBJ2-5, with 11 nucleotides matching TRBD2. The DNA end favors TRBJ2-7, so the J call may be wrong. From germline, CDR1 is SGHDT and CDR2 YYEEEE. This CDR3 is built from 15 residues. CDR3 protein: CASRTGTSGFYEQYF. The CDR3 DNA reads as TGTGCCAGCAGAACCGGGACTAGCGGTTTCTACGAGCAGTACTTC.

The chain joins TRBV9 to TRBJ2-1; TRBD1 is a possible D gene (5 bases). The V gene lost 4 bases and the J gene lost 0 bases, with 11 bases spanning the gap. The CDR3 is 15 residues long. CDR1 and CDR2 (germline): SGDLS, YYNGEE. DNA of the CDR3: TGTGCCAGCAGCATAGACAGTAGCTCCTACAATGAGCAGTTCTTC. It encodes CASSIDSSSYNEQFF.

This chain uses TRBV5-5 with TRBJ1-4; D ambiguous. The V gene's germline CDR1 is SGHKS and CDR2 YYEKEE (reference sequence). The CDR3 is 14 residues long. V lost 3 bases to trimming and J lost 3 bases, with 9 bases between them. CDR3 sequence reads: CASSSYGANEKLFF. The DNA for the CDR3 is TGTGCCAGCAGCTCCTATGGGGCTAATGAAAAACTGTTTTTT.

This clonotype was seen only a few times. This sequence joins TRBV25-1 and TRBJ2-2, with D possibly being TRBD2 (5 bases). V dropped 5 bases and J dropped 2 bases, with 12 bases sitting between them. Germline CDR1 and CDR2: MGHDK and SYGVNS. The CDR3 spans 15 residues. This CDR3 is CASSTPGTNTGELFF. DNA for the CDR3: TGTGCCAGCAGTACACCGGGAACTAACACCGGGGAGCTGTTTTTT.

This clonotype has just a few counts. The CDR3 spells CASSEGGRGYEQYF. DNA for the CDR3: TGTGCCAGCAGTGAAGGAGGCAGGGGCTACGAGCAGTACTTC. The rearrangement uses TRBV6-1 and TRBJ2-7, with D maybe TRBD1 (6 bases). Deletions cut 1 base from V and 3 bases from J, with 10 bases between. The length of the CDR3 is 14 residues. CDR1 and CDR2 (germline): MNHNS, SASEGT.

The rearrangement uses TRBV25-1 and TRBJ2-5; 7 bases match TRBD1. CDR3 size: 15 residues. The V and J ends lost 5 bases and 4 bases, in that order; junction bases with no gene match: 10. CDR1 and CDR2 from the germline V gene are MGHDK and SYGVNS. Here the CDR3 reads CASSTRDRVGETQYF. As DNA, the CDR3 is TGTGCCAGCAGTACTCGGGACAGAGTAGGAGAGACCCAGTACTTC. Variable domain in full (rest from reference TRBV25-1 and TRBJ2-5): EADIYQTPRYLVIGTGKKITLECSQTMGHDKMYWYQQDPGMELHLIHYSYGVNSTEKGDLSSESTVSRIRTEHFPLTLESARPSHTSQYLCASSTRDRVGETQYFGPGTRLLVL.

The chain carries TRBV11-2 and TRBJ2-2; TRBD1 might be the D (7 bases). The CDR3 totals 13 residues. V shed 5 bases and J shed 6 bases, with 10 bases lying between them. Germline loops: CDR1 SGHAT, CDR2 FQNNGV. The CDR3 region has the DNA TGTGCCAGCAGCGGGGGGACAGCCGGGGAGCTGTTTTTT. It encodes CASSGGTAGELFF.

Regarding this clonotype: A junction boundary mismatches the germline segment, possibly from a read error. This chain joins TRBV6-4 and TRBJ2-3; TRBD2 matches at 14 bases. CDR3 length: 15 amino acids. Germline V lookup: CDR1 MRHNA, CDR2 SNTAGT. This chain's CDR3 is CASSETSGGADTRYF. The CDR3, as DNA: TGTGCCAGCAGTGAGACTAGCGGGGGGGCCGATACGCGGTATTTT.